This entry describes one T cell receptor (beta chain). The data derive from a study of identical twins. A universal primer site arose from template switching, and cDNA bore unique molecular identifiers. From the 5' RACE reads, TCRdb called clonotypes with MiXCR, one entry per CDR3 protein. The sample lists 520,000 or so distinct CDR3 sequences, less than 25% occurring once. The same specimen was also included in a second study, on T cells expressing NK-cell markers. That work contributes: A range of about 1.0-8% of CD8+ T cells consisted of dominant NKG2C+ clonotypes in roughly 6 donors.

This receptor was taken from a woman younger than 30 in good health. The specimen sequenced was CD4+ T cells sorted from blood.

The CDR3 sequence is CASSFRDRTDEQYF. CDR3 nucleotide sequence: TGTGCCAGCAGCTTCCGGGACAGGACCGACGAGCAGTACTTC. The chain employs TRBV7-2 and TRBJ2-7; TRBD1 matches at 8 bases. Trimming at V came to 3 bases and at J to 5 bases, leaving 6 bases not matched to a gene. Per germline, CDR1 SGHTA and CDR2 FQGNSA. This CDR3 comprises 14 residues.